One sample yielded the 9 T cell receptor beta chains listed below, sequenced in a study of blood T cells in healthy people across ages (dated by TCRdb to between 2015 and 2016). The library was obtained by 5' RACE. TCRdb shows the sequencer as Illumina HiSeq 2500. A second PCR of about 6 to 11 cycles was run with a J-beta primer mix and a sample-barcoded 5' primer. The public reads were quality trimmed at Q25 with fastp and then assembled into clones with MiXCR by TCRdb, keeping productive beta chains. A single entry per CDR3 protein holds the most common genes and DNA from its merged rows. This sample has about 1,400,000 distinct CDR3 sequences in its table, and approximately 59% of those were observed once. 6.5% to 8.5% of the sample comes from the top ten. The sample was blood. The receptors were gathered from a man between 18 and 29 years old in good health.

The gene calls are TRBV20-1 and TRBJ2-7; the match to TRBD1 covers 7 bases. This CDR3 contains 15 residues. Germline loops: CDR1 DFQATT, CDR2 SNEGSKA (reference sequence). The junction had 11 bases not matched to a gene; V was cut back by 4 bases and J by 2 bases. CDR3 amino acids: CSANRDRQRAYEQYF. DNA of the CDR3: TGCAGTGCTAACCGGGACAGACAACGAGCCTACGAGCAGTACTTC.

The chain couples TRBV6-6 to TRBJ1-2, with D maybe TRBD1 (5 bases). V shed 0 bases and J shed 6 bases, with 11 bases lying between them. The length of the CDR3 is 14 residues. Germline CDR1 reads MNHNY; CDR2 reads SVGAGI (reference sequence). The CDR3 DNA sequence: TGTGCCAGCAGTTACTCGAGCCGGGGGGATGGCTACACCTTC. Protein: CASSYSSRGDGYTF.

This clonotype turned up a few times. The chain is built from TRBV5-1 and TRBJ1-5; 9 bases are shared with TRBD1. Germline V gives CDR1 SGHRS, CDR2 YFSETQ. J gave up 7 bases and V 3 bases, and 8 bases lay outside the gene matches. The CDR3 runs 15 residues. The DNA of the CDR3 is TGCGCCAGCAGCTCCGGGACAGGGTTTAACCAGCCCCAGCATTTT. Encoded protein: CASSSGTGFNQPQHF.

V usage is TRBV7-2 and J usage is TRBJ1-2; the match to TRBD1 covers 8 bases. The CDR3 is 14 amino acids. Losses at the gene ends were 1 base for V and 8 bases for J; bases not matched to a gene: 6. Germline V gene lookup returns CDR1 SGHTA and CDR2 FQGNSA. DNA for the CDR3: TGTGCCAGCAGCTTAGGCGCGACAGGGGACGGCTACACCTTC. Encoded protein: CASSLGATGDGYTF.

This clonotype was detected a few times. The chain is built from TRBV7-2 and TRBJ2-1, with TRBD2 matching 7 bases. Germline CDR1 SGHTA, CDR2 FQGNSA. The trim removed 2 bases at V and 5 bases at J, leaving 3 bases unmatched. CDR3 length: 14 residues. This CDR3 reads CASSLWAGDNEQFF. DNA of the CDR3: TGTGCCAGCAGCTTATGGGCGGGGGACAATGAGCAGTTCTTC. The full variable domain, with the rest looked up from reference TRBV7-2 and TRBJ2-1, is GAGVSQSPSNKVTEKGKDVELRCDPISGHTALYWYRQSLGQGLEFLIYFQGNSAPDKSGLPSDRFSAERTGGSVSTLTIQRTQQEDSAVYLCASSLWAGDNEQFFGPGTRLTVL.

This clonotype has just a few counts. The chain uses TRBV6-5 and TRBJ2-7; 9 nucleotides agree with TRBD1. The CDR3 totals 15 residues. After removal of 2 bases from V and 4 bases from J, the junction contained 6 bases not matched to a gene. CDR1 MNHEY and CDR2 SVGAGI come from the germline V gene. The CDR3 loop reads CASSYAGQGIYEQYF. DNA for the CDR3: TGTGCCAGCAGTTACGCGGGACAGGGTATATACGAGCAGTACTTC.

The chain carries TRBV3-1 and TRBJ2-7; no clear D gene. TRBJ2-4 matches the DNA end more closely, so the J call is doubtful. This CDR3 is 14 amino acids long. The germline V gene encodes CDR1 LGHDT and CDR2 YNNKEL (reference sequence). The CDR3 here is CASSQGLVLNIQYF. Written as DNA, the CDR3 is TGTGCCAGCAGCCAAGGGCTAGTATTGAACATTCAGTACTTC.

A few counts support this clonotype. The CDR3 here is CASSYSGVSNQPQHF. CDR3 in DNA: TGTGCCAGCAGTTACTCGGGGGTAAGCAATCAGCCCCAGCATTTT. This sequence joins TRBV6-2 or TRBV6-3 and TRBJ1-5; a weak D match, TRBD1 (5 bases). CDR1 MNHEY and CDR2 SVGEGT come from the germline V gene. This CDR3 has 15 residues. Between the trimmed V and J ends, which lost 0 bases and 1 base, there was a span of 7 bases.

The V call is TRBV6-2 or TRBV6-3, the J call TRBJ2-1, with 11 positions matching TRBD2. CDR3 length: 13 residues. The V gene's germline CDR1 is MNHEY and CDR2 SVGEGT. Trimming cost V 6 bases and J 8 bases; bases outside gene matches: 3. The CDR3 sequence is CASRILAGDEQFF. As DNA, the CDR3 is TGTGCCAGCAGAATACTAGCGGGGGATGAGCAGTTCTTC.